This T cell receptor beta chain derives from a study of vaccination effects on CD4 cells after COVID-19. Study in general: Post-vaccine sampling occurred a median 72 days after the second dose. Whole-study findings and limits: Cross-reactivity with common cold coronaviruses was shown by only 1 of 255 vaccine-induced clones in healthy vaccinees.

Germline V CDR1 and CDR2: SNHLY, FYNNEI. CDR3 length equals 13 residues. Trimming stripped 9 bases from V and 2 bases from J, with 10 bases between. Antigen-specific CD4+ T cell clonotypes were called by their expansion after viral peptide-pool culture in ViraFEST. Cultured cells yielded isolated CD4+ T cells after 10 days. As their vaccination, participants received two doses of either BNT162b2 or mRNA-1273. Testing of the vaccine recipients showed negative nucleocapsid antibodies and no prior SARS-CoV-2 infection. To note about this clone: Its target is unknown.

TCRdb's table, derived via immunoSEQ multiplex PCR, lists solely in-frame clones and lacks some. This table has over 60,000 clones, around 70% appearing once. This sequence joins TRBV2 and TRBJ2-2; possible D gene TRBD1, 5 bases. The sequences come from CD4+ T cells from PBMCs cultured with HCoV-229E spike peptides, collected after COVID-19 vaccination. The sequence was collected from a human donor who received a COVID-19 vaccine. In nucleotides, the CDR3 is TGTGCCAGTGGGGCCGTCAACACCGGGGAGCTGTTTTTT. It encodes CASGAVNTGELFF.